The 5 T cell receptor beta chains in this list originate from one sample, sequenced in a study of tumor and adjacent non-tumor tissue in lung cancer. No cell sorting was done before RNA was extracted from the tissue. Three rounds of nested PCR, following a modified ARM-PCR protocol, produced the TCRbeta library. TCRdb processed the multiplex PCR reads anew with MiXCR; each CDR3 protein has one entry. The table lists approximately 79,000 distinct CDR3 sequences, around 57% of them singletons. Sequenced input: lung tumor tissue. The source is a man between 70 and 80 years old with non-small cell lung cancer.

This chain joins TRBV29-1 and TRBJ2-3; the D is unclear. The CDR3 sequence is 13 residues long. Germline assignment: CDR1 SQVTM and CDR2 ANQGSEA. This CDR3 is CTFEPEGLDTQYF. For the CDR3, the DNA is TGCACCTTTGAACCGGAAGGGCTAGATACGCAGTATTTT.

Notes on this clonotype: The junction does not match germline at one end; this may be a read error. V and J are TRBV11-2 and TRBJ2-7, with 8 bases that match TRBD2. CDR1 and CDR2 (germline): SGHAT, FQNNGV. The CDR3 spans 17 residues. CDR3 region: CASSLNPGPAGVREQCF. The CDR3 region has the DNA TGTGCTAGCAGCTTAAATCCGGGACCAGCGGGAGTTCGCGAGCAGTGCTTC.

In this sample, this clonotype is medium-sized (0.01 to 0.1%). The gene calls are TRBV11-2 and TRBJ1-4, with unresolved D. The CDR3 is 12 amino acids. Trimming removed 6 bases from V and 7 bases from J, with 9 bases in between. Germline CDR1 is SGHAT and CDR2 is FQNNGV. CDR3 sequence: CASRFSSEKLFF. The CDR3 region has the DNA TGTGCCAGCAGATTTTCAAGTGAAAAACTGTTTTTT.

Turning to this clonotype: The junction and the germline gene differ at one end; a read error may be behind it. The CDR3 sequence is CARSFGQAGGGNIIYF. The CDR3 bases are TGCGCCAGAAGCTTCGGACAGGCTGGCGGTGGAAACATCATATATTTT. This chain connects TRBV5-1 to TRBJ1-3; TRBD1 aligns across 7 bases. The germline V gene encodes CDR1 SGHRS and CDR2 YFSETQ. The CDR3 loop spans 16 amino acids.

CDR3 in DNA: TGCGCCAGCAGCCTCCCCCTTACCGGGACAAAAGGAATAGGCTACACCTTC. This sequence encodes CASSLPLTGTKGIGYTF. This chain connects TRBV5-1 to TRBJ1-2, with D tentatively TRBD1 (6 bases). Germline V gene sequence: CDR1 SGHRS, CDR2 YFSETQ. With 4 bases removed from V and 8 bases from J, the gap between germline ends came to 27 bases. The CDR3 length is 17 residues.